These 32 T cell receptor beta chains came from one sample sequenced in a study of HIV-infected patients and healthy controls. All unsorted peripheral T cells were captured because whole blood was used without fractionation. Alpha and beta constant-region primers primed reverse transcription of around 500 ng RNA. Separate chain-specific third strand synthesis with multiplexing indices produced the alpha and beta libraries. TCRdb analysed the 5' RACE reads with MiXCR anew, one entry per CDR3 protein. The table has 15,000 or so distinct CDR3 sequences, 9.4% seen once. The sample comprised blood. The receptors originated from an adult in good health.

This clonotype was found many times. The genes are TRBV28 and TRBJ1-5, with D uncertain. V dropped 5 bases and J dropped 9 bases, with 11 bases sitting between them. Germline V CDR1 and CDR2: MDHEN, SYDVKM. The CDR3 covers 12 residues. In DNA form, the CDR3 reads TGTGCCAGCAGTCCACCCCGGGGGCCCCAGCATTTT. It codes for CASSPPRGPQHF.

This clonotype appeared many times. The V call is TRBV6-6, the J call TRBJ2-7; D may be TRBD2 (5 bases). Germline V gene lookup returns CDR1 MNHNY and CDR2 SVGAGI (reference sequence). The CDR3 has 13 amino acids. V gave up 10 bases and J gave up 4 bases, with 17 bases separating them. The CDR3 region has the DNA TGTGCCACCGGACCGGGATCGTCTTACGAGCAGTACGTC. Encoded protein: CATGPGSSYEQYV.

This clonotype has only a few counts. V and J are TRBV7-9 and TRBJ2-7, with 9 bases lining up with TRBD2. With V trimmed by 3 bases and J by 5 bases, 5 bases remained unmatched. The CDR3 extends over 14 amino acids. The germline CDR1 and CDR2 sequences are SEHNR and FQNEAQ (reference sequence). CDR3 region: CASSFLAGTHEQYF. Written as DNA, the CDR3 is TGTGCCAGCAGCTTCCTAGCGGGAACCCACGAGCAGTACTTC.

The sample holds many counts of this clonotype. V gene TRBV5-1 combines with J gene TRBJ2-5; 14 nucleotides match TRBD2. The CDR3 is made up of 16 amino acids. Trimming cost V 0 bases and J 2 bases; bases outside gene matches: 0. Germline V gene data show CDR1 as SGHRS and CDR2 as YFSETQ. CDR3 bases: TGCGCCAGCAGCTTGGGACTAGCGGGAGGGCAAGAGACCCAGTACTTC. It is translated as CASSLGLAGGQETQYF.

This clonotype was recorded a few times. The DNA of the CDR3 is TGTGCCAGCAGTTACTCCGGGACAGGGGCATCGAGGGAGCAGTACGTC. Amino acid sequence: CASSYSGTGASREQYV. The V call is TRBV6-6, the J call TRBJ2-7; 10 bases match TRBD1. V shed 0 bases, J shed 7 bases, and the junction held 9 bases outside the gene matches. Germline V gene lookup returns CDR1 MNHNY and CDR2 SVGAGI (reference sequence). CDR3 size: 16 residues.

This clonotype occurred many times. The chain joins TRBV29-1 to TRBJ1-1; D not resolved. Germline lookup yields CDR1 SQVTM and CDR2 ANQGSEA. Trimming stripped 3 bases from V and 1 base from J, with 15 bases between. The length of the CDR3 is 15 residues. CDR3 loop: CSVDGDVNTNTEAFF. DNA of the CDR3: TGCAGCGTTGATGGGGATGTTAATACGAACACTGAAGCTTTCTTT.

This clonotype occurred many times. The J gene is TRBJ2-5, the V gene TRBV20-1; D assignment may be TRBD1 or TRBD2 (5 bases each). V was pared by 5 bases and J by 1 base, with 8 bases between. CDR3 length equals 12 residues. Germline CDR1 is DFQATT and CDR2 is SNEGSKA (reference sequence). The CDR3 sequence is CSAPGRQETQYF. Here the CDR3 DNA reads TGCAGTGCTCCGGGACGCCAAGAGACCCAGTACTTC.

Many counts were recorded for this clonotype. The gene calls are TRBV27 and TRBJ2-7; no reliable D call. The V gene lost 3 bases and the J gene lost 4 bases, with 10 bases spanning the gap. Germline CDR1 MNHEY, CDR2 SMNVEV (reference sequence). This CDR3 comprises 13 residues. The CDR3 nucleotides read TGTGCCAGCAGTTTTTCAAGGAAGTACGAGCAGTACTTC. Translated, it gives CASSFSRKYEQYF.

This clonotype was detected many times. J is TRBJ2-6 and V is TRBV7-2; weak D call: TRBD1 (6 bases). CDR3 length equals 18 residues. Germline assignment: CDR1 SGHTA and CDR2 FQGNSA. Trimming shortened V by 1 base and J by 0 bases, and 13 bases separated the two germline ends. The CDR3 nucleotides read TGTGCCAGCAGCTTAGGAGGACTGGGGGCCTCTGGGGCCAACGTCCTGACTTTC. Amino acids: CASSLGGLGASGANVLTF.

This clonotype ranks as medium-sized. The chain combines TRBV5-5 with TRBJ2-3; TRBD2 is a possible D gene (5 bases). The V end was cut by 3 bases, the J end by 5 bases, with 13 bases between. The CDR3 runs to 14 residues. Germline CDR1 SGHKS, CDR2 YYEKEE (reference sequence). In DNA form, the CDR3 reads TGTGCCAGCAGCTCCGAGGGCCGGGGAGATACGCAGTATTTT. Its translation is CASSSEGRGDTQYF.

This clonotype is classed as medium-sized (0.01 to 0.1%). The chain is built from TRBV28 and TRBJ2-7; D not resolved. The V and J ends lost 5 bases and 3 bases respectively, with 8 bases between them. The germline V gene encodes CDR1 MDHEN and CDR2 SYDVKM. CDR3 length equals 12 residues. The CDR3 region has the DNA TGTGCCAGCAGTCCGGTCGGCTACGAGCAGTACTTC. Encoded protein: CASSPVGYEQYF.

This clonotype was seen only a few times. The CDR3 sequence is CASSSRDRWLDTQYF. DNA for the CDR3: TGTGCCAGCAGTTCCAGGGACAGGTGGTTGGATACGCAGTATTTT. The chain recombines TRBV12-3 or TRBV12-4 with TRBJ2-3, with 8 nucleotides matching TRBD1. The CDR3 loop spans 15 amino acids. The trim removed 4 bases at V and 6 bases at J, leaving 9 bases unmatched.

This clonotype was seen more than once but under ten times. This chain links TRBV7-8 with TRBJ2-3; perhaps D is TRBD1 or TRBD2 (6 bases each). This CDR3 spans 14 amino acids. V gave up 8 bases and J gave up 0 bases, with 12 bases separating them. Per germline, CDR1 SGHVS and CDR2 FQNEAQ. The CDR3 bases are TGTGCCAGCCAGGGGACTCCTAGCACAGATACGCAGTATTTT. Translated: CASQGTPSTDTQYF.

This clonotype came up many times. The chain is built from TRBV12-3 or TRBV12-4 and TRBJ2-3; unclear D gene. The CDR3 has 17 residues. Trimming cost V 3 bases and J 2 bases, with 18 bases left between them. This chain's CDR3 is CASSFGKLALDTDTQYF. The CDR3 DNA is TGTGCCAGCAGTTTTGGAAAATTAGCACTTGACACAGATACGCAGTATTTT.

This clonotype was seen ten or more times. The chain is built from TRBV6-5 and TRBJ1-5, with 7 nucleotides matching TRBD1. Germline V CDR1 and CDR2: MNHEY, SVGAGI. The length of the CDR3 is 14 residues. The junction had 7 bases not matched to a gene; V was cut back by 7 bases and J by 4 bases. CDR3 DNA: TGTGCCAGCATAGGAGGGGGCCCAAATCAGCCCCAGCATTTT. Its protein is CASIGGGPNQPQHF.

This clonotype occurred many times. The gene calls are TRBV6-5 and TRBJ2-3; no clear D gene. V lost 2 bases and J 3 bases, leaving 6 bases between the germline ends. The germline gives CDR1 MNHEY, CDR2 SVGAGI. This CDR3 is built from 13 residues. The CDR3 DNA reads TGTGCCAGCAGTTACCGGCTAACAGATACGCAGTATTTT. Translating it yields CASSYRLTDTQYF.

By share, this clonotype ranks as medium-sized (0.01 to 0.1%). This chain links TRBV29-1 with TRBJ2-7, with D maybe TRBD2 (6 bases). The germline V gene has CDR1 SQVTM and CDR2 ANQGSEA. The germline V and J ends were trimmed by 3 bases and 7 bases, with 13 bases remaining between them. CDR3 length: 12 residues. The CDR3: CSVEAGMGEQYF. CDR3 coding DNA: TGCAGCGTTGAGGCGGGGATGGGAGAGCAGTACTTC.

This clonotype counts as medium-sized. The rearrangement uses TRBV6-5 and TRBJ2-1; D not resolved. The germline CDR1 and CDR2 sequences are MNHEY and SVGAGI. The V end was cut by 0 bases, the J end by 0 bases, with 12 bases between. The CDR3 is 17 residues long. CDR3: CASSYSISSPSYNEQFF. For the CDR3, the DNA is TGTGCCAGCAGTTACTCGATTTCGTCTCCCTCCTACAATGAGCAGTTCTTC.

This chain connects TRBV27 to TRBJ1-5; a weak D match, TRBD1 (6 bases). Trimming left V 6 bases short and J 3 bases short, with 12 bases between. The CDR3 consists of 14 residues. CDR1 MNHEY and CDR2 SMNVEV come from the germline V gene (reference sequence). The CDR3, as DNA: TGTGCCAGCAGCCCTGGACAGTACAATCAGCCCCAGCATTTT. Translating gives CASSPGQYNQPQHF.

This clonotype is labeled medium-sized (0.01 to 0.1%). This sequence joins TRBV7-9 and TRBJ1-1; no clear D. The CDR3 consists of 13 residues. V lost 6 bases to trimming and J lost 0 bases, with 8 bases between them. The germline V gene encodes CDR1 SEHNR and CDR2 FQNEAQ (reference sequence). CDR3 protein: CASRQTMNTEAFF. The CDR3, as DNA: TGTGCCAGCAGGCAGACTATGAACACTGAAGCTTTCTTT.

This clonotype was counted many times. The chain couples TRBV7-2 to TRBJ2-3, with TRBD2 matching 7 bases. V gave up 5 bases and J gave up 3 bases; unmatched junction bases: 11. Germline loops: CDR1 SGHTA, CDR2 FQGNSA. The CDR3 length is 16 residues. The DNA of the CDR3 is TGTGCCAGCAGCGACGGGACTACCCCCCTAACAGATACGCAGTATTTT. This codes for CASSDGTTPLTDTQYF.

This clonotype was seen only a few times. The CDR3 loop reads CASSVAWPMDIQYF. For the CDR3, the DNA is TGTGCCAGTAGTGTAGCCTGGCCGATGGACATTCAGTACTTC. The chain couples TRBV19 to TRBJ2-4; D call uncertain. CDR1 is LNHDA, CDR2 SQIVND, per germline (reference sequence). Trimming removed 5 bases from V and 8 bases from J, with 16 bases in between. This CDR3 is built from 14 residues.

Ten or more counts support this clonotype. The chain links TRBV28 to TRBJ1-5; 8 nucleotides match TRBD1. Trimming took 6 bases from V and 0 from J; bases not matched to a gene: 10. Germline V lookup: CDR1 MDHEN, CDR2 SYDVKM. The CDR3 sequence is 17 residues long. In DNA, the CDR3 is TGTGCCAGCAGACCGGGACAGGCCCAAAATAGCAATCAGCCCCAGCATTTT. It codes for CASRPGQAQNSNQPQHF.

J is TRBJ2-3 and V is TRBV5-1; 10 positions agree with TRBD1. From germline, CDR1 is SGHRS and CDR2 YFSETQ. The CDR3 has 18 amino acids. The ends lost 2 bases at V and 3 bases at J; junction bases unmatched: 12. This CDR3 is CASSFDAPGQGLTDTQYF. Written as DNA, the CDR3 is TGCGCCAGCAGCTTTGACGCGCCGGGACAGGGGTTAACAGATACGCAGTATTTT.

This clonotype occurred many times. The gene calls are TRBV6-5 and TRBJ1-1; TRBD1 matches at 12 bases. The germline gives CDR1 MNHEY, CDR2 SVGAGI. The ends lost 2 bases at V and 2 bases at J; junction bases unmatched: 6. This CDR3 is 17 amino acids long. CDR3 sequence reads: CASSYAGQGALNTEAFF. The CDR3 DNA sequence: TGTGCCAGCAGTTACGCGGGACAGGGGGCGCTTAACACTGAAGCTTTCTTT.

This clonotype was picked up many times. The V gene is TRBV28, the J gene TRBJ1-5, with D unclear. Germline lookup yields CDR1 MDHEN and CDR2 SYDVKM. This CDR3 has 14 residues. Deletions cut 9 bases from V and 6 bases from J, with 18 bases between. CDR3 residues: CASLRGNRRQPQHF. The CDR3 nucleotides are TGTGCCAGTCTCCGAGGGAATCGCCGTCAGCCCCAGCATTTT.

This clonotype showed up many times. The V and J genes are TRBV6-5 and TRBJ2-6; D possibly matches TRBD1 or TRBD2 (5 bases each). Germline CDR1 MNHEY, CDR2 SVGAGI. Trimming pared 4 bases from V and 3 bases from J, leaving 22 bases between. This CDR3 is 19 amino acids long. The CDR3 spells CASSSPQAPGRNGANVLTF. The CDR3 bases are TGTGCCAGCAGTTCGCCCCAAGCCCCGGGGCGGAATGGGGCCAACGTCCTGACTTTC.

This clonotype has a count of ten or more. This sequence joins TRBV20-1 and TRBJ1-4; TRBD1 is a possible D gene (5 bases). Germline V gene lookup returns CDR1 DFQATT and CDR2 SNEGSKA (reference sequence). The ends were cut back, 5 bases at V and 8 bases at J, with 18 bases in the middle. The CDR3 has 14 amino acids. In DNA, the CDR3 is TGCAGTGCTCCCCATCGGGGGAACTACGAAAAACTGTTTTTT. It specifies CSAPHRGNYEKLFF.

At least ten counts were recorded for this clonotype. The V and J genes are TRBV5-4 and TRBJ1-1, with 9 nucleotides matching TRBD1. From germline, CDR1 is SGHNT and CDR2 YYREEE (reference sequence). There are 15 residues in the CDR3. V shed 5 bases, J shed 3 bases, and the junction held 8 bases outside the gene matches. In DNA form, the CDR3 reads TGTGCCAGCAGGGCCGCGGGACAGGGTTACACTGAAGCTTTCTTT. This sequence encodes CASRAAGQGYTEAFF.

This clonotype was seen repeatedly, ten times or more. V and J are TRBV7-9 and TRBJ1-2; D is uncertain. V was trimmed by 6 bases and J by 4 bases, leaving 21 bases between them. Germline V CDR1 and CDR2: SEHNR, FQNEAQ (reference sequence). The length of the CDR3 is 16 residues. The CDR3 DNA sequence: TGTGCCAGCAGTCCCCCCCGTTCAGAAGCCGGCTATGGCTACACCTTC. Translation: CASSPPRSEAGYGYTF.

This clonotype ranks as large. The chain recombines TRBV10-3 with TRBJ2-1; TRBD2 aligns across 8 bases. CDR3 size: 15 residues. Per germline, CDR1 ENHRY and CDR2 SYGVKD. J was trimmed by 10 bases and V by 6 bases; bases with no gene match: 14. This CDR3 is CAISPGLGTWSEQFF. Here the CDR3 DNA reads TGTGCCATCAGCCCGGGACTAGGGACTTGGTCGGAGCAGTTCTTC.

This clonotype was recorded a few times. The V call is TRBV19, the J call TRBJ2-3; 8 bases are a match to TRBD2. Germline CDR1 is LNHDA and CDR2 is SQIVND (reference sequence). V dropped 7 bases and J dropped 4; count of bases not matched to a gene: 13. The CDR3 loop spans 16 amino acids. The CDR3 here is CASKPLAGILPDTQYF. The CDR3, as DNA: TGTGCCAGTAAGCCCTTAGCGGGGATCCTTCCAGATACGCAGTATTTT.